These 10 T cell receptor beta chains came from one sample sequenced in a study of cytomegalovirus exposure and HLA in healthy donors. TCRdb's copy holds only in-frame clones and misses some; the assay was immunoSEQ multiplex PCR. Among 150,000 to 250,000 clones listed, more than 65% were seen once. Sequenced material: PBMCs. Receptors were obtained from a woman between 25 and 40 years old in good health and CMV-seropositive.

This sequence joins TRBV15 and TRBJ2-1, with 8 nucleotides matching TRBD1. J was trimmed by 7 bases and V by 2 bases; bases with no gene match: 10. The length of the CDR3 is 16 residues. Germline values: CDR1 LNHNV, CDR2 YYDKDF (reference sequence). The CDR3 DNA sequence: TGTGCCACCAGCAGATCCCAGGGGGCTGTGGAGAATGAGCAGTTCTTC. Amino acid sequence: CATSRSQGAVENEQFF.

The chain has TRBV5-6 and TRBJ1-1; D is unresolved. The CDR3 is made up of 12 amino acids. Trimming removed 2 bases at V and 7 bases at J, with 9 bases between. Germline values: CDR1 SGHDT, CDR2 YYEEEE. In nucleotides, the CDR3 is TGTGCCAGCAGCTTTCTTGCAGATGAAGCTTTCTTT. Its translation is CASSFLADEAFF. Full variable domain (remainder filled in from reference TRBV5-6 and TRBJ1-1): DAGVTQSPTHLIKTRGQQVTLRCSPKSGHDTVSWYQQALGQGPQFIFQYYEEEERQRGNFPDRFSGHQFPNYSSELNVNALLLGDSALYLCASSFLADEAFFGQGTRLTVV.

Only one count was recorded for this clone. The chain couples TRBV9 to TRBJ2-5, with 8 bases matching TRBD1. CDR3 size: 14 residues. With 3 bases clipped from V and 0 bases from J, the junction kept 1 base outside the gene matches. Germline V gives CDR1 SGDLS, CDR2 YYNGEE. CDR3 DNA: TGTGCCAGCAGCGCACAGGGGGACCAAGAGACCCAGTACTTC. Translation: CASSAQGDQETQYF. Together with reference TRBV9 and TRBJ2-5, the CDR3 gives the full variable domain: DSGVTQTPKHLITATGQRVTLRCSPRSGDLSVYWYQQSLDQGLQFLIQYYNGEERAKGNILERFSAQQFPDLHSELNLSSLELGDSALYFCASSAQGDQETQYFGPGTRLLVL.

The genes are TRBV9 and TRBJ2-7; D call uncertain. The CDR3 has 12 residues. The germline gives CDR1 SGDLS, CDR2 YYNGEE. V gave up 7 bases and J gave up 4 bases, with 12 bases separating them. In nucleotides, the CDR3 is TGTGCCAGCTCGAATACTGGTTACGAGCAGTACTTC. As protein: CASSNTGYEQYF.

CDR3 nucleotide sequence: TGTGCCAGCAGCTTGGGTGGACAAGGAGATGAAAAACTGTTTTTT. This encodes CASSLGGQGDEKLFF. The V and J genes are TRBV5-4 and TRBJ1-4, with a possible D match to TRBD1 (5 bases). Germline-derived CDR1 and CDR2 are SGHNT and YYREEE (reference sequence). The CDR3 is 15 amino acids. Between the trimmed V and J ends, which lost 0 bases and 6 bases, there was a span of 12 bases. Looking up the rest from reference TRBV5-4 and TRBJ1-4 gives the full variable domain: ETGVTQSPTHLIKTRGQQVTLRCSSQSGHNTVSWYQQALGQGPQFIFQYYREEENGRGNFPPRFSGLQFPNYSSELNVNALELDDSALYLCASSLGGQGDEKLFFGSGTQLSVL.

The genes are TRBV5-1 and TRBJ1-5, with unresolved D. Trimming removed 4 bases from V and 1 base from J, with 15 bases in between. CDR1 is SGHRS, CDR2 YFSETQ, per germline. The CDR3 runs to 16 residues. In nucleotides, the CDR3 is TGCGCCAGCAGCCCCGGGTTGGGTGGGAGCAATCAGCCCCAGCATTTT. This gives the protein CASSPGLGGSNQPQHF.

The chain combines TRBV4-1 with TRBJ2-7; the match to TRBD1 covers 7 bases. Germline lookup yields CDR1 MGHRA and CDR2 YSYEKL. This CDR3 has 14 residues. After removal of 3 bases from V and 1 base from J, the junction contained 3 bases not matched to a gene. This CDR3 is CASSHPGQSYEQYF. CDR3 DNA sequence: TGCGCCAGCAGCCACCCGGGACAGTCCTACGAGCAGTACTTC.

The genes are TRBV2 and TRBJ1-3; D gene ambiguous. The V gene's germline CDR1 is SNHLY and CDR2 FYNNEI. There are 12 residues in the CDR3. The V end was cut by 8 bases, the J end by 7 bases, with 12 bases between. The CDR3 loop reads CASRGSGNTIYF. The CDR3 region has the DNA TGTGCCAGCCGCGGGAGCGGGAACACCATATATTTT.

The J gene is TRBJ1-5, the V gene TRBV6-1, with unresolved D. The CDR3 contains 15 residues. V was pared by 6 bases and J by 1 base, with 13 bases between. Per the germline V gene, CDR1 is MNHNS and CDR2 is SASEGT. The CDR3 loop reads CASSVVRRSNQPQHF. In DNA, the CDR3 is TGTGCCAGCAGCGTCGTAAGGCGGAGCAATCAGCCCCAGCATTTT.

As concerns this clone: Additional DNA sequences in this sample encode the identical CDR3. This chain links TRBV6-5 with TRBJ1-1, with a possible D match to TRBD1 (5 bases). Trimming shortened V by 3 bases and J by 1 base, and 6 bases separated the two germline ends. The CDR3 extends over 13 amino acids. Germline V gives CDR1 MNHEY, CDR2 SVGAGI. The DNA for the CDR3 is TGTGCCAGCAGTTATAGGGGGAACACTGAAGCTTTCTTT. As protein: CASSYRGNTEAFF.